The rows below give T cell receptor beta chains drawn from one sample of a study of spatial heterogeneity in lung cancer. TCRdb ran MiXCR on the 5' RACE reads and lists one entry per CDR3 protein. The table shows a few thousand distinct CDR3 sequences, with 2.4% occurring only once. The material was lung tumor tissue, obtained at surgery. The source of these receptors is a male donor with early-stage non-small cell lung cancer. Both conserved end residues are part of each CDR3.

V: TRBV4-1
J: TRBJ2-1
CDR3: CASSQEGNEQFF

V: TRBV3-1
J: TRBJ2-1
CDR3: CASSQDTTVGEQFF

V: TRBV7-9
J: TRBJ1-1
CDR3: CASSPWDTEAFF

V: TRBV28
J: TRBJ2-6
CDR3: CASSSGTVTNVLTF

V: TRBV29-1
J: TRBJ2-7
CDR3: CSVSALRTATYEQYF

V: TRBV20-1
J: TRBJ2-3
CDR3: CSARDLSGPTDTQYF

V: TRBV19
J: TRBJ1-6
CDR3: CASNPGTGGSPLHF

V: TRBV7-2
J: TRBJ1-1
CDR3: CASSQMNTEAFF

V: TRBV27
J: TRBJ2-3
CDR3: CASSPDHTDTQYF

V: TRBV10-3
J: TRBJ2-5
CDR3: CATSGLAGGVQETQYF

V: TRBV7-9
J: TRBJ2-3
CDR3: CASSPTGRWADTQYF

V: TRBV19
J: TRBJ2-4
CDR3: CASSTGLADPLQGNIQYF

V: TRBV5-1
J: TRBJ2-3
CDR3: CASSLVEGTDTQYF

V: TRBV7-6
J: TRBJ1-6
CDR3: CASSLAGGRSYNSPLHF

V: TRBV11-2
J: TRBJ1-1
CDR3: CASNFGEADTEAFF

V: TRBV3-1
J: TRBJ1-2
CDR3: CASSPSYRDRGYTF

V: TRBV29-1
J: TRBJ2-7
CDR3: CSVRVPDAYEQYF

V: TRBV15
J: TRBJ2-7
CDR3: CATSRASGTSGLSYEQYF

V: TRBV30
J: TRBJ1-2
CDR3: CAWKLTGALYGYTF

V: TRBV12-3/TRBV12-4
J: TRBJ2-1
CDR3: CASSFLAGGRYNEQFF

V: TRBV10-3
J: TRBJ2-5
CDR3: CAISVLPGRDRNQETQYF

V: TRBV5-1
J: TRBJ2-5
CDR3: CASRRENQETQYF

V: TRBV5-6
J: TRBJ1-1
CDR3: CASSLVRGQAFF

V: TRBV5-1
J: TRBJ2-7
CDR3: CASSVGLPSSYEQYF